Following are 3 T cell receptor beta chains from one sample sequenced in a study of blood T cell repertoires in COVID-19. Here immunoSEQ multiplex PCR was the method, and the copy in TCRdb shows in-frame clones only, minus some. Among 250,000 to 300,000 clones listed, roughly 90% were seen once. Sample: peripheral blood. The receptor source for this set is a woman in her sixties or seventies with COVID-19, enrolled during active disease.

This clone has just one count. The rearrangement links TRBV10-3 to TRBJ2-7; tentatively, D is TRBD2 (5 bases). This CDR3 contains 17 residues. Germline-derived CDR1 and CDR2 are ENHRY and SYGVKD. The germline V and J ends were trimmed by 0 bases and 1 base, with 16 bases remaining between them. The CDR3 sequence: CAISESIRTGVSYEQYF. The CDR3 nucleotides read TGTGCCATCAGTGAGTCGATTCGGACTGGAGTTTCCTACGAGCAGTACTTC.

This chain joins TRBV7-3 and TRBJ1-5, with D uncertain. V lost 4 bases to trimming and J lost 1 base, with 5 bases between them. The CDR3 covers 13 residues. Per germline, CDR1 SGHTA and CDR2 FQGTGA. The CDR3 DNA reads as TGTGCCAGCAGCTCCCAAAGCAATCAGCCCCAGCATTTT. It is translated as CASSSQSNQPQHF.

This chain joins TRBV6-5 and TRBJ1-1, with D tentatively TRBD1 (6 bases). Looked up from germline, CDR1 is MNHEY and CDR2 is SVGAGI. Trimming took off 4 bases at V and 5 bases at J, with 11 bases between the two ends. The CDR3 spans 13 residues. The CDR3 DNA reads TGTGCCAGCAGTTTCAGGGGAGAGACTGAAGCTTTCTTT. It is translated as CASSFRGETEAFF.